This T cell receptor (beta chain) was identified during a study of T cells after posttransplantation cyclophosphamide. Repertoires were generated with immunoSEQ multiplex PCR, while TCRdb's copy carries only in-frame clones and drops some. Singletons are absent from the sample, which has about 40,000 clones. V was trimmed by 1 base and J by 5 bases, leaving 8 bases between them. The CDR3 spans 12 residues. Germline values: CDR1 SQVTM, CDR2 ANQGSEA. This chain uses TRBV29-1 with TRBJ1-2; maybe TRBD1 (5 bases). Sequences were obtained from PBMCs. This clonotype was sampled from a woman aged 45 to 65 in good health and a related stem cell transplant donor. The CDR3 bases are TGCAGCGTTGAAGGTGGGGGGTATGGCTACACCTTC. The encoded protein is CSVEGGGYGYTF. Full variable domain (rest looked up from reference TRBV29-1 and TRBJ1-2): SAVISQKPSRDICQRGTSLTIQCQVDSQVTMMFWYRQQPGQSLTLIATANQGSEATYESGFVIDKFPISRPNLTFSTLTVSNMSPEDSSIYLCSVEGGGYGYTFGSGTRLTVV.